The TCR beta chain under discussion was sequenced for a study of T cell responses to AZD1222 COVID-19 vaccine. General observations from the study: Donor demographics were predominantly white British with a female majority; clonal diversity may be underestimated.

Comment on this clone: The target antigen is unknown.

This table comes from immunoSEQ multiplex PCR, and its TCRdb copy is limited to in-frame clones, with some not included. Of 80,000 to 100,000 clones detected, 70% to 90% appear once; the ten largest clones hold over 10%. This receptor was taken from an adult who received the AZD1222 COVID-19 vaccine. Material: peripheral blood, obtained 28 days after the second AZD1222 dose.

This chain's CDR3 is CASSPSPAATNYGYTF. CDR3 nucleotide sequence: TGTGCCAGCAGCCCCAGCCCAGCCGCGACCAACTATGGCTACACCTTC. V usage is TRBV6-9 and J usage is TRBJ1-2; D not resolved. V lost 6 bases to trimming and J lost 2 bases, with 19 bases between them. Germline CDR1 and CDR2: MNHGY and SVAAGI. There are 16 residues in the CDR3.